Sequencing of this T cell receptor (beta chain) was carried out in a study of regulatory T cells in long-lasting Graves disease (dated by TCRdb to the early 2020s). With respect to the entire study: Newly diagnosed Graves' disease patients had taken antithyroid drugs for less than 3 months. This study used TCR sequencing and RNA sequencing of peripheral blood to compare persistent Graves' disease patients against newly diagnosed Graves' disease patients. The study took place in China and was registered as a clinical trial. A total of approximately 35 samples underwent TCR sequencing: roughly 13 from persistent and roughly 20 from newly diagnosed Graves' disease patients.

Taken with the paper, the label for time point translates to: newly diagnosed GD, antithyroid drugs for less than 3 months. For both TCR sequencing and RNA sequencing, RNA was extracted from PBMCs in TRIzol. The diagnosis of Graves' disease was made according to American Thyroid Association guidelines. Patients for the study were recruited at an endocrinology department in Xi'an, China. Each patient gave 8.5 to 9.5 milliliters of peripheral blood, collected in an EDTA anticoagulant tube. PBMCs were isolated by Ficoll Paque Plus density gradient separation without further T cell sorting. An Agilent 2100 Bioanalyzer and agarose gel were used to assess RNA quality, and a NanoDrop 2000 was used to measure RNA concentration. Library construction relied on multiplex PCR. For sequencing, an Illumina HiSeq 4000 was employed. To build TCR beta libraries, CDR3 regions were amplified by Arm-PCR using iRepertoire HTBI primers. PCR products were gel purified before sequencing. The original methods were these. Gene usage analysis of CDR3 amino acid clonotypes relied on the roughly 60 TRBV and 14 TRBJ segments identified across samples. COPE and FqMerger were used to merge filtered high-quality paired reads into contigs. Contigs were aligned with BLAST to IMGT TRBV, TRBD and TRBJ reference genes, and CDR3 was defined per IMGT. Highly expanded clones were defined as clonotypes with a frequency above 0.1%. Repertoire diversity was measured by Shannon entropy, and V-J evenness by the Gini coefficient. A clonotype was considered public if more than one individual shared it. TCRdb cleaned the public reads at Q25 with fastp, built clones with MiXCR and kept in-frame beta chains. Here each entry gathers all rows of one CDR3 protein and keeps the most common genes and DNA. TCRdb, not the authors, supplied the V and J calls. The sample data list 540,000 or so distinct CDR3 sequences, and about 14% of these were observed just once. Roughly a tenth of the sample lies in the top ten.

Only a few counts were recorded for this clonotype. The target of this receptor is not known. One junction end disagrees with the germline gene, perhaps due to a read error. CDR3 length: 13 amino acids, cysteine to phenylalanine. The kept DNA is CDR3 alone, 39 bases in frame from the first base. The CDR1 and CDR2 encoded by the germline V gene (reference sequence) are DFQATT and SNEGSKA. Points the paper makes about the study in general: Sequencing and analysis were limited to the TCR beta chain. The authors acknowledged the small sample size as a limitation that may reduce accuracy. Because the primary lesion, thyroid tissue, could not be accessed, the study looked at peripheral blood alone. Compared with newly diagnosed patients, persistent Graves' disease patients had lower TCR Shannon entropy and fewer highly expanded clones, which suggests clonal expansion. Preferential use of TRBV28, TRBJ1-2 and TRBJ2-5 was observed in persistent disease, whereas TRBV20-1 and TRBJ2-1 were favored in newly diagnosed disease. A larger number of public clonotypes was shared among persistent patients (approximately 2,600) than among newly diagnosed patients (about 990).

These data also formed part of another study, on T cells in Graves' hyperthyroidism and ophthalmopathy. The second investigation adds: Graves' hyperthyroidism was defined as stable when no progression to ophthalmopathy occurred over 18 months of follow-up. Hyperthyroidism patients were newly diagnosed, with disease duration under 2 months, and aged 18 to 65 years. Patients with uncontrolled infections, other autoimmune diseases, pregnancy or lactation were excluded. Diagnoses were established on the basis of clinical symptoms, serum thyroxine and TRAb, thyroid ultrasound, and orbital computed tomography. For the first round of RT-PCR on the TCR CDR3, the HTBI primer set was used together with the Qiagen OneStep RT-PCR kit. Blood samples also contained most of the expanded thyroid clonotypes (frequency above 0.001), which suggests that blood repertoires may reflect thyroid immune responses. A 13 V-J signature model separated ophthalmopathy from stable hyperthyroidism, with over 85% sensitivity and 81% to 82% specificity in cross-validation and 80%/75% in testing. In validation, the model predicted progression to ophthalmopathy with approximately 69% sensitivity and approximately 78% specificity, a median of 6.5 months before onset. To identify distinguishing TCR V-J signatures, a discovery cohort of 95 to 100 patients was used, comprising 40 to 45 with Graves' ophthalmopathy and some 57 with stable Graves' hyperthyroidism. An independent validation cohort of 18 to 20 hyperthyroidism patients and 17 patients who later progressed to ophthalmopathy tested prospective prediction of ophthalmopathy. The 75 to 100 discovery patients were randomly split 7:3 into training and test sets. Thyroid tissue and blood T-cell repertoires from more than five Graves' hyperthyroidism patients were also compared in the study. Once sampling was done, hyperthyroidism patients were given methimazole at a starting dose of 30 mg daily, whereas ophthalmopathy patients were given high-dose intravenous methylprednisolone. The libraries were constructed in a second round of multiplex PCR and then size-selected and purified. The libraries were sequenced on an Illumina HiSeq2000 using paired-end 100 bp reads. Raw data were processed with SOAPnuke, discarding reads with adapters, uncalled bases, mean Phred below 15, or no exact constant-primer or identifier match. High-quality paired reads were merged using COPE v1.2.5, and each unique nucleotide sequence was defined as a clonotype. MiTCR v1.1 was used to align the clonotypes against IMGT TRBV, TRBD and TRBJ reference segments. Only V-J combinations with frequency above 0.0001, covering roughly 99% of repertoires, were analysed. A TCS score was defined as the ratio between F50 (clonal expansion) and ExV (chaos), using BLOSUM62-based TCRdist between CDR3 peptides within each V-J. Welch's t-statistics and random forest reduced 514 V-J features to 13, which were used in a naive Bayes classifier (R e1071). No statistical method was used to set the sample size in advance, and investigators knew the group allocation. The paper describes TCR Vbeta CDR3 sequencing of 140 or so peripheral blood samples, made up of fewer than 50 ophthalmopathy patients, 70 to 75 hyperthyroidism patients and 17 progressor patients.

The chain uses TRBV20-1 and TRBJ2-3, with TRBD2 as a weak D call on 5 bases. Specimen: peripheral blood mononuclear cells (PBMCs), collected at new diagnosis, from a patient treated with antithyroid drugs. The receptor's source is a man aged 25 to 40 with Graves disease. Donor details come from another sample of the same person, matched by shared clones. The CDR3 sequence is CSARSAGPDTQYF. The base sequence is TGCAGCGCTAGGAGCGCGGGCCCAGATACGCAGTATTTT.